Listed here are 13 T cell receptor beta chains from one sample, sequenced in a study of shared clonotypes between healthy human individuals. Libraries were prepared by immunoSEQ multiplex PCR; TCRdb keeps only in-frame clonotypes and omits some of them. Of about 1 million clones detected, approximately 68% appear once; the ten largest clones hold about 1.5%. Sequenced sample: memory CD4+ T cells sorted from blood. The subset was: CD45RA-negative fraction. The receptors originated from a young man in good health.

A note on this clone: At the DNA level, this CDR3 is encoded by other sequences in the same sample as well. The chain carries TRBV19 and TRBJ1-1; no clear D gene. V lost 3 bases, J lost 5 bases, and 10 bases lay in between. CDR1 and CDR2 from the germline V gene are LNHDA and SQIVND (reference sequence). CDR3 size: 13 residues. CDR3 amino acids: CASSIRVGTEAFF. The CDR3 coding sequence is TGTGCCAGTAGTATCCGGGTTGGAACTGAAGCTTTCTTT.

In DNA, the CDR3 is TGTGCCAGCAGCAGACCGGGACAGAACTACGAGCAGTACTTC. Translating it yields CASSRPGQNYEQYF. V usage is TRBV6-5 and J usage is TRBJ2-5; 7 bases match TRBD1. The J call may not be correct, given that the DNA end is closer to TRBJ2-7. The CDR3 contains 14 residues. Per germline, CDR1 MNHEY and CDR2 SVGAGI.

The chain combines TRBV2 with TRBJ2-3; 10 nucleotides match TRBD2. Per germline, CDR1 SNHLY and CDR2 FYNNEI. The CDR3 extends over 15 amino acids. The V and J ends lost 2 bases and 3 bases, in that order; junction bases with no gene match: 2. CDR3 DNA: TGTGCCAGCAGTGAAACGGGACTAGCGACAGATACGCAGTATTTT. Translating gives CASSETGLATDTQYF.

This clone was seen many times. The genes are TRBV19 and TRBJ1-5; 9 nucleotides align to TRBD1. The CDR3 is 19 residues long. Germline V gene sequence: CDR1 LNHDA, CDR2 SQIVND (reference sequence). J gave up 7 bases and V 5 bases, and 21 bases lay outside the gene matches. CDR3 in DNA: TGTGCCAGTAGTTCCTCGATACTTAACGGACAGGGGCTAGGGCAGCCCCAGCATTTT. Protein sequence: CASSSSILNGQGLGQPQHF.

This clone occurred once. The rearrangement links TRBV7-6 to TRBJ2-5; no definite D call. V lost 3 bases and J 3 bases, leaving 8 bases between the germline ends. Germline V gives CDR1 SGHVS, CDR2 FNYEAQ. The length of the CDR3 is 13 residues. Here the CDR3 reads CASSFYGEETQYF. The DNA for the CDR3 is TGTGCCAGCAGCTTTTATGGAGAAGAGACCCAGTACTTC. Looking up the rest from reference TRBV7-6 and TRBJ2-5 gives the full variable domain: GAGVSQSPRYKVTKRGQDVALRCDPISGHVSLYWYRQALGQGPEFLTYFNYEAQQDKSGLPNDRFSAERPEGSISTLTIQRTEQRDSAMYRCASSFYGEETQYFGPGTRLLVL.

This clone was observed many times. Other DNA sequences in the sample encode the same CDR3. V and J are TRBV2 and TRBJ2-5, with a possible D match to TRBD1 (5 bases). Trimming removed 6 bases from V and 1 base from J, with 12 bases in between. The CDR3 runs 14 residues. Germline V gene lookup returns CDR1 SNHLY and CDR2 FYNNEI. The CDR3 region is CASRPDRSQETQYF. The CDR3 DNA reads TGTGCCAGCAGACCCGACAGATCCCAAGAGACCCAGTACTTC.

The rearrangement uses TRBV7-8 and TRBJ1-2; the D is unclear. Per the germline V gene, CDR1 is SGHVS and CDR2 is FQNEAQ. V lost 5 bases and J 7 bases, leaving 29 bases between the germline ends. The CDR3 has 18 residues. Here the CDR3 reads CASSLNSYGLATTGGYTF. The CDR3 DNA reads as TGTGCCAGCAGCCTAAATTCATATGGCTTGGCAACTACGGGTGGCTACACCTTC.

The chain has TRBV5-4 and TRBJ1-1; no clear D. V was cut by 2 bases and J by 0 bases, with 5 bases left in between. Germline V gene sequence: CDR1 SGHNT, CDR2 YYREEE (reference sequence). The CDR3 is 13 residues long. The chain's CDR3 is CASSFYMNTEAFF. The CDR3 region has the DNA TGTGCCAGCAGCTTTTACATGAACACTGAAGCTTTCTTT.

The chain has TRBV5-1 and TRBJ2-3, with D perhaps TRBD1 (5 bases). Germline loops: CDR1 SGHRS, CDR2 YFSETQ. The CDR3 has 17 residues. V lost 1 base and J 2 bases, leaving 17 bases between the germline ends. CDR3 nucleotides: TGCGCCAGCAGCTTGCAGCTCCGCCGACAGAACACAGATACGCAGTATTTT. It codes for CASSLQLRRQNTDTQYF.

J is TRBJ2-7 and V is TRBV18; D call uncertain. Germline CDR1 is KGHSH and CDR2 is LQKENI. The germline V and J ends were trimmed by 2 bases and 3 bases, with 11 bases remaining between them. The CDR3 has 14 residues. CDR3 sequence (DNA): TGTGCCAGCTCACCAGGCTCCAGGAACTACGAGCAGTACTTC. As protein: CASSPGSRNYEQYF.

This clone was observed a handful of times. V gene TRBV7-9 combines with J gene TRBJ2-3; 8 positions agree with TRBD2. The CDR3 has 15 residues. Trimming at V came to 7 bases and at J to 3 bases, leaving 9 bases not matched to a gene. Germline values: CDR1 SEHNR, CDR2 FQNEAQ (reference sequence). For the CDR3, the DNA is TGTGCCAGCAACGACGGGGGGGCCTGGACAGATACGCAGTATTTT. This codes for CASNDGGAWTDTQYF.

Concerning this clone itself: This same CDR3 is encoded by further DNA sequences in the sample. The V and J genes are TRBV7-3 and TRBJ2-3; TRBD2 aligns across 7 bases. The CDR3 extends over 14 amino acids. CDR1 is SGHTA, CDR2 FQGTGA, per germline. With V trimmed by 5 bases and J by 3 bases, 5 bases remained unmatched. CDR3 amino acids: CASSTGGRTDTQYF. CDR3 DNA: TGTGCCAGCAGCACCGGGGGGAGGACAGATACGCAGTATTTT.

This chain links TRBV5-6 with TRBJ2-5; the D call may be TRBD1 or TRBD2 (5 bases each). The length of the CDR3 is 14 residues. Trimming cost V 5 bases and J 1 base, with 12 bases left between them. The germline gives CDR1 SGHDT, CDR2 YYEEEE. This chain's CDR3 is CASSSRGLQETQYF. DNA for the CDR3: TGTGCCAGCAGTAGTCGGGGCCTCCAAGAGACCCAGTACTTC.